This T cell receptor (beta chain) derives from a study of cytomegalovirus exposure and HLA in healthy donors. Study-wide context: Early on, a data release was issued that held 80 million or so unique TCRs from HLA-typed donors.

This CDR3 has 16 residues. Germline CDR1 is SGHVS and CDR2 is FNYEAQ. J gave up 7 bases and V 8 bases, and 17 bases lay outside the gene matches. General observations from the study: At a 0.05 false discovery rate, a later analysis found about 17,000 TCR beta sequences to be associated with HLA alleles.

Details on this clone: Antigen unknown.

Primers for the PCR totalled 60 Vbeta and 13 Jbeta. The assay was immunoSEQ multiplex PCR, and TCRdb's table has in-frame clones only and misses some. The repertoire consists of some 100,000 clones, with approximately 80% occurring once and the leading ten covering more than 0.95%. As for the donors, each was a healthy bone marrow donor. This TCR was sampled from a woman younger than 35 in good health and CMV-seronegative. Material for sequencing was PBMCs. The chain recombines TRBV7-6 with TRBJ1-2; 9 nucleotides agree with TRBD1. Here the CDR3 DNA reads TGTGCCAGCGGGGGGGGCGTCGGGACAGGGAGAGGTGGCTACACCTTC. It is translated as CASGGGVGTGRGGYTF.